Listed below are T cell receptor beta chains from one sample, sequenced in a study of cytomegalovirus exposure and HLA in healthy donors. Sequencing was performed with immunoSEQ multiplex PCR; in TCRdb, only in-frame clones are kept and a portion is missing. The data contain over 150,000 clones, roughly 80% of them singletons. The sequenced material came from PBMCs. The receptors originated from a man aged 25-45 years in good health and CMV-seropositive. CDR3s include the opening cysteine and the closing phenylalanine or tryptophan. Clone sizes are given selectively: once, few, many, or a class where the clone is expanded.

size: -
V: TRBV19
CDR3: CASSWTANQPQHF

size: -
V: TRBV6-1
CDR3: CASSGLRQETQYF

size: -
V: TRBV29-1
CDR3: CSVVGTGASNQPQHF

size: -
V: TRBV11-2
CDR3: CASTTGTFATNEKLFF

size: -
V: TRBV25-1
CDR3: CASSGDRRQYF

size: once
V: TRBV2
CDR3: CASSSGRNSYNEQFF

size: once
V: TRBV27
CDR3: CASSLLGQGKGYGYTF

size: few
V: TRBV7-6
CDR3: CASSLGGREQYF

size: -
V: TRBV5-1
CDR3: CASRATGVDTDTQYF

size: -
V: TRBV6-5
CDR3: CASSRHQNTEAFF

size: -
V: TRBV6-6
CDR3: CASSLAGIQYF

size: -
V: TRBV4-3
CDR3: CASSQDVGRVNYGYTF

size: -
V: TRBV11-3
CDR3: CASSFRTSGGGDEQFF

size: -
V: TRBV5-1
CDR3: CASAQGRGYEQYF

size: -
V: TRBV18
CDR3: CASSPNGQNNSPLHF

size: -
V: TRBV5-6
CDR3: CASSLDGQGGYSPLHF

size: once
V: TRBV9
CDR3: CASSVGVREVAGGYTF

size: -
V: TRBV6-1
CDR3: CASGLQGEYQETQYF

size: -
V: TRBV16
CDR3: CASSQVFYGYTF

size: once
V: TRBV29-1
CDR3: CSVAGGSTEAFF

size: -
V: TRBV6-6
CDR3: CASSFLELRGYTF

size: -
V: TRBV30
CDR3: CAYRGNNQPQHF

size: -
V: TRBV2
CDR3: CASSRPTGERYGYTF

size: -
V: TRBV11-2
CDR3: CASSLMWGLTEAFF

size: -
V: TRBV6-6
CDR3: CASSYSRSRGGELFF

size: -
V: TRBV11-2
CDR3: CASSLDRVRELFF

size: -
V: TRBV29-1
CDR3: CSVDPQGAPNTEAFF

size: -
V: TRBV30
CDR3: CAWSVLSGFLNEQFF

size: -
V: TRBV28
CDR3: CASFPGGRNQPQHF

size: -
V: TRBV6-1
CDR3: CASSESDRGFEAFF